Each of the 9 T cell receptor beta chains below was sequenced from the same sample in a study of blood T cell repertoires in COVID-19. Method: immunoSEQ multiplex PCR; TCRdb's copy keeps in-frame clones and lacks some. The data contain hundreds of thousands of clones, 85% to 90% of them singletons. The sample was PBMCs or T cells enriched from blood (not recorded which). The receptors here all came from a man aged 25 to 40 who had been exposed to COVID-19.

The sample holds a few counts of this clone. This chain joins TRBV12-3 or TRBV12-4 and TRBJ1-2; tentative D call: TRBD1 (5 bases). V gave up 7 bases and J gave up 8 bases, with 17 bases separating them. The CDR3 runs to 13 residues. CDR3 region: CASMHRRMGGYTF. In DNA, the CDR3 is TGTGCCAGCATGCACAGGCGTATGGGAGGCTACACCTTC.

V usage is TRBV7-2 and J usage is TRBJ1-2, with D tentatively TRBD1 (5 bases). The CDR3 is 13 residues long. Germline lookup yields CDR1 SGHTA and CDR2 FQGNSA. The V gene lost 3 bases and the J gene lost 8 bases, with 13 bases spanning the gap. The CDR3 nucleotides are TGTGCCAGCAGCTTTGTCCTCAGGGAAGGCTACACCTTC. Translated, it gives CASSFVLREGYTF.

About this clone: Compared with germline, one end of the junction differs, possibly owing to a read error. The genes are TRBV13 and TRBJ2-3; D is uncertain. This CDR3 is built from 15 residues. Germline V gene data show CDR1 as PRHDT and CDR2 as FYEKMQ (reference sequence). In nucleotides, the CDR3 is TGTGCCAGCAGCCTAGGGTCCTCCTTCACAGATACGCAGTATTTT. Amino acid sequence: CASSLGSSFTDTQYF.

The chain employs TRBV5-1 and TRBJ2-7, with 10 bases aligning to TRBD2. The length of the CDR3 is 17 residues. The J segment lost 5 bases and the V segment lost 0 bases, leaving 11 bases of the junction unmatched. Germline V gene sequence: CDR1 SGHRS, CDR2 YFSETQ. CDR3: CASSLDSGGTSVHEQYF. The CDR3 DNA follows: TGCGCCAGCAGCTTGGATAGCGGGGGGACATCGGTACACGAGCAGTACTTC.

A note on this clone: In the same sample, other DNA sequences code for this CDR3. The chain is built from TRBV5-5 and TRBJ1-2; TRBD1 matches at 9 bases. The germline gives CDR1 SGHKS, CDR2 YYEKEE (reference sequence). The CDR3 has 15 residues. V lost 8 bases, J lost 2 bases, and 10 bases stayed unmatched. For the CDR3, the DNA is TGTGCCAGTGGGACCTGGGACAGGGCGAACTATGGCTACACCTTC. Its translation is CASGTWDRANYGYTF.

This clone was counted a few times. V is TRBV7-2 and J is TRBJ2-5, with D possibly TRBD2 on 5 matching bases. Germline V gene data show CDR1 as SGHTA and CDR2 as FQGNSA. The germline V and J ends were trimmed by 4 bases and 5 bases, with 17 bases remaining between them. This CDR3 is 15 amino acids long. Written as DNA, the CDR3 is TGTGCCAGCAGCTACATACGCCCTCCGGGGGAGACCCAGTACTTC. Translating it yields CASSYIRPPGETQYF.

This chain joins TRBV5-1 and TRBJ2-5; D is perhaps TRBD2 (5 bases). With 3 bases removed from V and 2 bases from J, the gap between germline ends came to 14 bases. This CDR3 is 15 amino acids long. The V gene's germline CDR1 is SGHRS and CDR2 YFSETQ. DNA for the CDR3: TGCGCCAGCAGCTCGATTAGGACTGATCAAGAGACCCAGTACTTC. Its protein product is CASSSIRTDQETQYF.

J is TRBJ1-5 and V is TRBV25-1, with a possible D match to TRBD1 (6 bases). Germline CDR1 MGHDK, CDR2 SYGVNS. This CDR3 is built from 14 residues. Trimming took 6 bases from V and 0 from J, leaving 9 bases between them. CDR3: CASSLQGSNQPQHF. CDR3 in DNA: TGTGCCAGCAGCTTACAGGGTAGCAATCAGCCCCAGCATTTT.

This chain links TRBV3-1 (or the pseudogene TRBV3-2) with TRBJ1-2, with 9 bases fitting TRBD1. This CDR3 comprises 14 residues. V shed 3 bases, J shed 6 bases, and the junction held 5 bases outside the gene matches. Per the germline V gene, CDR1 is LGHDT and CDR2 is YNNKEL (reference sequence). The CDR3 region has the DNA TGTGCCAGCAGCCATCAAGGGACAGGGAATGGCTACACCTTC. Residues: CASSHQGTGNGYTF.